This entry concerns a single T cell receptor (beta chain). Its antigen is not known. The sample belongs to a study of Graves' ophthalmopathy and Graves' hyperthyroidism. As for the study in general: Prior to any treatment, peripheral blood was collected at the time of initial diagnosis.

Whole-study findings and limits: In predicting ophthalmopathy progression, the model reached 70.59% sensitivity and roughly 75% specificity.

The CDR3 has 14 residues. V was clipped by 7 bases and J by 0 bases; unmatched bases: 2. CDR1 is KGHDR, CDR2 SFDVKD, per germline. The authors amplified TCR beta CDR3 regions, and they did so from RNA transcripts for repertoire sequencing. After a first-round RT-PCR with HTBI primers, a second-round multiplex PCR was run. A single record per CDR3 protein comes from TCRdb applying MiXCR to the multiplex PCR reads. The table records roughly 700,000 distinct CDR3 sequences, 35% to 50% of them present only once. The sequence was obtained from an adult man with Graves' ophthalmopathy. The sample was peripheral blood. This chain links TRBV24-1 with TRBJ2-7; 10 bases align to TRBD2. The DNA for the CDR3 is TGTGCCACCAGCCCTAGCGGGAGCTCCTACGAGCAGTACTTC. Residues: CATSPSGSSYEQYF.